The clone carrying this T cell receptor (beta chain) was detected many times. Its antigen is not identified. This sample is drawn from a study of identical twins. TCRdb called the 5' RACE reads again in MiXCR, with one record for every CDR3 protein. The sample has 200,000 to 250,000 distinct CDR3 sequences, around 7% seen once; the top ten hold under 4%. General observations from the study: Memory repertoires showed no such pattern, whereas abundant cord blood beta clonotypes carried fewer insertions.

The CDR3 length is 14 residues. The germline V and J ends were trimmed by 6 bases and 0 bases, with 9 bases remaining between them. The same sample was also studied in work on yellow fever vaccine responses in identical twins.

The source of this sequence is a woman aged 18-30 years in good health. Sequenced input: memory (CD45RO+) T cells sorted from blood. J is TRBJ1-3 and V is TRBV12-3 or TRBV12-4, with D unclear. This CDR3 is CASSSARSGNTIYF. DNA for the CDR3: TGTGCCAGCAGCTCGGCCCGCTCTGGAAACACCATATATTTT.